The 29 T cell receptor beta chains listed next were all sequenced from one sample in a study of CD8 T cells in ankylosing spondylitis. Study results and limitations: Blood from ankylosing spondylitis patients appeared to carry a characteristic roughly eight-variant TCR beta motif.

No antigens are known for them. TCRdb recomputed calls from the 5' RACE reads with MiXCR, one row per CDR3 protein. The top ten clones hold approximately 3.5% of a sample with around 490,000 distinct CDR3 sequences, approximately 5.3% of them seen once. The sample taken for sequencing was blood, either unsorted or a sorted T cell fraction (not recorded which). The receptors stem from a male donor with ankylosing spondylitis.

This clonotype occurred many times. V usage is TRBV20-1 and J usage is TRBJ2-7; the match to TRBD2 covers 8 bases. The CDR3 spans 13 residues. Germline V gene sequence: CDR1 DFQATT, CDR2 SNEGSKA (reference sequence). The J segment lost 0 bases and the V segment lost 7 bases, leaving 5 bases of the junction unmatched. CDR3 coding DNA: TGCAGTGGGGGCGGGACTAGCTCCTACGAGCAGTACTTC. Translating it yields CSGGGTSSYEQYF.

This clonotype was found many times. This sequence joins TRBV29-1 and TRBJ1-2; no clear D. CDR1 and CDR2 from the germline V gene are SQVTM and ANQGSEA. The CDR3 is made up of 13 amino acids. V shed 5 bases and J shed 0 bases, with 10 bases lying between them. The CDR3 coding sequence is TGCAGCGTTCGACGCGGAGCTAACTATGGCTACACCTTC. Translated: CSVRRGANYGYTF.

The sample holds many counts of this clonotype. The chain has TRBV5-1 and TRBJ2-7, with 7 positions matching TRBD1. This CDR3 spans 15 amino acids. CDR1 is SGHRS and CDR2 is YFSETQ in the germline V gene. Unmatched junction bases numbered 4, after V lost 0 bases and J lost 1 base. CDR3 sequence: CASSLGQGRSYEQYF. The CDR3 bases are TGCGCCAGCAGCTTGGGACAGGGAAGGTCCTACGAGCAGTACTTC.

The rearrangement links TRBV6-5 to TRBJ2-5; TRBD1 matches 8 bases. V shed 2 bases and J 3 bases; nucleotides not matched to a gene: 2. The germline CDR1 and CDR2 sequences are MNHEY and SVGAGI. The CDR3 loop spans 14 amino acids. CDR3 bases: TGTGCCAGCAGTTACGGGACAGGAGAAGAGACCCAGTACTTC. Amino acids: CASSYGTGEETQYF.

This clonotype came up many times. A read error may produce the germline difference seen at one junction end. The chain has TRBV5-1 and TRBJ2-5; perhaps TRBD1 as D (6 bases). The CDR3 sequence is 14 residues long. Germline V gives CDR1 SGHRS, CDR2 YFSETQ. The CDR3, as DNA: TGTGCCAGCAGTTTGGAAGGGGGCCAAGAGACCCAGTACTTC. The encoded protein is CASSLEGGQETQYF.

This clonotype came up many times. V is TRBV29-1 and J is TRBJ1-4; D is perhaps TRBD1 (5 bases). The V gene lost 7 bases and the J gene lost 4 bases, with 16 bases spanning the gap. Germline CDR1 and CDR2: SQVTM and ANQGSEA. CDR3 length equals 14 residues. The CDR3, as DNA: TGCAGCGCACGGACACGTCGGGATAATGAAAAACTGTTTTTT. Translation: CSARTRRDNEKLFF.

This clonotype was observed many times. The V gene is TRBV12-3 or TRBV12-4, the J gene TRBJ1-2, with D perhaps matching TRBD1 (6 bases). V lost 7 bases and J lost 7, with 28 bases in between. The CDR3 totals 17 residues. The CDR3 region has the DNA TGTGCCAGCACCCTCGAGGGAGGGGAGGGGGTGAGAGGTGGCTACACCTTC. Translated: CASTLEGGEGVRGGYTF.

This clonotype was seen ten or more times. The gene calls are TRBV20-1 and TRBJ1-2, with D unclear. In germline, CDR1 is DFQATT, CDR2 SNEGSKA (reference sequence). Trimming shortened V by 5 bases and J by 4 bases, and 5 bases separated the two germline ends. The CDR3 consists of 10 residues. CDR3 in DNA: TGCAGTGCTTTTATCTATGGCTACACCTTC. Translated: CSAFIYGYTF.

This clonotype has ten or more counts. This sequence joins TRBV20-1 and TRBJ2-5; TRBD2 is a possible D gene (7 bases). Germline assignment: CDR1 DFQATT and CDR2 SNEGSKA (reference sequence). Trimming stripped 6 bases from V and 1 base from J, with 15 bases between. The CDR3 totals 14 residues. The CDR3 here is CSAQKGGFQETQYF. In DNA, the CDR3 is TGCAGTGCCCAGAAGGGGGGGTTCCAAGAGACCCAGTACTTC.

This clonotype was picked up many times. The chain uses TRBV5-1 and TRBJ2-2, with D perhaps matching TRBD1 (7 bases). The CDR3 has 16 amino acids. Deletions cut 4 bases from V and 5 bases from J, with 18 bases between. Germline assignment: CDR1 SGHRS and CDR2 YFSETQ. CDR3 amino acids: CASSIGGTVKTGELFF. In DNA, the CDR3 is TGCGCCAGCAGCATTGGCGGGACAGTTAAAACCGGGGAGCTGTTTTTT.

This clonotype was seen repeatedly, ten times or more. V and J are TRBV12-5 and TRBJ2-1; D gene ambiguous. Between the trimmed V and J ends, which lost 0 bases and 7 bases, there was a span of 19 bases. The CDR3 contains 17 residues. The V gene's germline CDR1 is LGHNT and CDR2 FRNRAP. The chain's CDR3 is CASGLVLGRQTVNEQFF. The CDR3 DNA follows: TGTGCTAGTGGTTTGGTACTGGGCAGGCAAACGGTGAATGAGCAGTTCTTC.

The sample holds many counts of this clonotype. The gene calls are TRBV28 and TRBJ2-1; a possible D gene is TRBD2 (6 bases). Trimming shortened V by 8 bases and J by 2 bases, and 13 bases separated the two germline ends. The CDR3 consists of 14 residues. Germline CDR1 reads MDHEN; CDR2 reads SYDVKM. The CDR3 DNA reads TGTGCCAGCTGGGGGGAAGGCCCCTACAATGAGCAGTTCTTC. This translates into CASWGEGPYNEQFF.

At least ten counts were recorded for this clonotype. The chain uses TRBV20-1 and TRBJ1-4; unclear D gene. The CDR3 runs 11 residues. The V and J ends lost 6 bases and 7 bases respectively, with 9 bases between them. Germline assignment: CDR1 DFQATT and CDR2 SNEGSKA (reference sequence). The CDR3 nucleotides read TGCAGTGCCGGATCGAGTGAAAAACTGTTTTTT. This sequence encodes CSAGSSEKLFF.

This clonotype occurred a few times. The V call is TRBV12-3 or TRBV12-4, the J call TRBJ2-3; 7 nucleotides line up with TRBD2. Trimming at V came to 6 bases and at J to 6 bases, leaving 15 bases not matched to a gene. CDR3 length: 16 amino acids. CDR3 sequence: CASSPGTTPVGDTQYF. The DNA of the CDR3 is TGTGCCAGCAGCCCCGGGACTACCCCCGTGGGGGATACGCAGTATTTT.

The table lists this clonotype with many counts. This rearrangement joins TRBV29-1 to TRBJ1-1, with 9 nucleotides matching TRBD1. This CDR3 has 12 amino acids. Germline lookup yields CDR1 SQVTM and CDR2 ANQGSEA. Trimming removed 2 bases from V and 10 bases from J; junction bases left unmatched: 5. The CDR3 nucleotides read TGCAGCGTTGAATTACAGGGGGCGAGAGCTTTCTTT. It yields the protein CSVELQGARAFF.

This clonotype was counted at least ten times. The chain employs TRBV20-1 and TRBJ1-4, with no clear D. The CDR3 has 16 residues. V was clipped by 2 bases and J by 4 bases, with 17 bases between them. CDR1 is DFQATT and CDR2 is SNEGSKA in the germline V gene (reference sequence). The CDR3 region is CSARSRVTVGNEKLFF. DNA of the CDR3: TGCAGTGCTAGATCCCGGGTGACGGTTGGTAATGAAAAACTGTTTTTT.

This clonotype appeared a few times. This chain joins TRBV4-2 and TRBJ2-6; 7 bases map to TRBD1. The CDR3 is 18 residues long. Germline lookup yields CDR1 LGHNA and CDR2 YNFKEQ. Trimming at V came to 4 bases and at J to 0 bases, leaving 9 bases not matched to a gene. The CDR3 DNA sequence: TGTGCCAGCAGCCCCGAACGGGACAGTAGCTCTGGGGCCAACGTCCTGACTTTC. Encoded protein: CASSPERDSSSGANVLTF.

This clonotype has at least ten counts. V and J are TRBV5-1 and TRBJ2-1, with D perhaps TRBD1 or TRBD2 (5 bases each). Germline CDR1 is SGHRS and CDR2 is YFSETQ. The length of the CDR3 is 13 residues. Between the trimmed V and J ends, which lost 3 bases and 5 bases, there was a span of 9 bases. The CDR3 nucleotides read TGCGCCAGCAGCTGGGACCGACACAATGAGCAGTTCTTC. Protein sequence: CASSWDRHNEQFF.

There are many counts of this clonotype. The chain couples TRBV25-1 to TRBJ1-2; D not certain. The CDR3 is 11 amino acids. Trimming pared 9 bases from V and 2 bases from J, leaving 7 bases between. CDR1 and CDR2 (germline): MGHDK, SYGVNS. CDR3 DNA sequence: TGTGCCAGACCACCCAACTATGGCTACACCTTC. Residues: CARPPNYGYTF.

This clonotype was counted only a few times. The chain has TRBV20-1 and TRBJ2-5; D may be TRBD1 or TRBD2 (6 bases each). Germline values: CDR1 DFQATT, CDR2 SNEGSKA (reference sequence). The CDR3 spans 13 residues. The V end was cut by 5 bases, the J end by 2 bases, with 12 bases between. The CDR3 nucleotides read TGCAGTGCTTTAAGGGGGGCTCAAGAGACCCAGTACTTC. This encodes CSALRGAQETQYF.

Ten or more counts support this clonotype. The chain carries TRBV7-9 and TRBJ2-2; D may match TRBD1 or TRBD2 (6 bases each). The ends were cut back, 3 bases at V and 5 bases at J, with 13 bases in the middle. CDR3 length equals 15 residues. CDR1 and CDR2 (germline): SEHNR, FQNEAQ (reference sequence). In nucleotides, the CDR3 is TGTGCCAGCAGCTTCGACGTAGGGGGGACCGGGGAGCTGTTTTTT. Its translation is CASSFDVGGTGELFF.

This clonotype has ten or more counts. The chain carries TRBV4-2 and TRBJ2-1; tentatively, D is TRBD1 or TRBD2 (5 bases each). V was shortened by 0 bases and J by 11 bases, with 8 bases between the two germline ends. The germline gives CDR1 LGHNA, CDR2 YNFKEQ. The CDR3 has 12 amino acids. The CDR3 DNA reads TGTGCCAGCAGCCAAGAGGGGGTACAGCAGTTCTTC. Translated, it gives CASSQEGVQQFF.

In its sample, this clonotype was seen many times. The chain's CDR3 is CSARDQGTYGYTF. The CDR3 DNA sequence: TGCAGTGCTAGAGACCAGGGGACCTATGGCTACACCTTC. This rearrangement joins TRBV20-1 to TRBJ1-2, with TRBD1 as a possible D gene (6 bases). The V and J ends lost 0 bases and 4 bases respectively, with 9 bases between them. The CDR3 contains 13 residues. CDR1 is DFQATT, CDR2 SNEGSKA, per germline (reference sequence).

The chain uses TRBV6-5 and TRBJ2-5; D might be TRBD2 (5 bases). The V end lost 2 bases, the J end lost 7 bases, and 20 bases lay between the germline ends. CDR1 MNHEY and CDR2 SVGAGI come from the germline V gene. This CDR3 has 16 amino acids. CDR3 residues: CASSYLAGRRGGTQYF. For the CDR3, the DNA is TGTGCCAGCAGTTACCTAGCTGGTCGCCGCGGAGGGACCCAGTACTTC.

This clonotype has at least ten counts. Mismatch with germline at one junction end may stem from a read error. The chain is built from TRBV6-1 and TRBJ2-1, with D perhaps assigned TRBD1 or TRBD2 (5 bases each). This CDR3 contains 17 residues. Germline lookup yields CDR1 MNHNS and CDR2 SASEGT. Written as DNA, the CDR3 is TGTGCCATCAGTGAAGCCGGGACCCAGAGGTCCTACAATGAGCAGTTCTTC. It codes for CAISEAGTQRSYNEQFF.

This clonotype occurred many times. The CDR3: CASRRDITEGYTF. CDR3 DNA: TGCGCCAGCAGGCGGGACATTACGGAGGGCTACACCTTC. The V and J genes are TRBV5-1 and TRBJ1-2, with a possible D match to TRBD1 (6 bases). Germline CDR1 reads SGHRS; CDR2 reads YFSETQ. The V end lost 5 bases, the J end lost 8 bases, and 16 bases lay between the germline ends. This CDR3 comprises 13 residues.

The rearrangement joins TRBV30 to TRBJ1-1; no firm D call. Germline loops: CDR1 GTSNPN, CDR2 SVGIG (reference sequence). CDR3 length: 11 amino acids. The ends were cut back, 1 base at V and 10 bases at J, with 10 bases in the middle. This CDR3 reads CAWSGGIGAFF. The DNA for the CDR3 is TGTGCCTGGAGTGGAGGGATTGGAGCTTTCTTT.

This clonotype was recorded many times. This chain connects TRBV7-3 to TRBJ2-2; a weak D match, TRBD2 (5 bases). The CDR3 has 12 amino acids. Looked up from germline, CDR1 is SGHTA and CDR2 is FQGTGA. Trimming cost V 8 bases and J 8 bases, with 12 bases left between them. CDR3 protein: CASRRGIGELFF. The CDR3 DNA is TGTGCCAGCCGCCGGGGAATAGGGGAGCTGTTTTTT.

Ten or more counts support this clonotype. The rearrangement uses TRBV29-1 and TRBJ1-1; D might be TRBD1 (5 bases). The CDR3 covers 15 residues. Germline V lookup: CDR1 SQVTM, CDR2 ANQGSEA. V lost 6 bases and J lost 0, with 17 bases in between. CDR3 in amino acids: CSVAPGLRMNTEAFF. The CDR3 DNA sequence: TGCAGCGTGGCCCCGGGACTCAGGATGAACACTGAAGCTTTCTTT.